This T cell receptor (beta chain) was recovered during a study of blood T cell repertoires in COVID-19. Overall study: Samples taken during acute and convalescent COVID-19 were collected in the United States, Italy and Spain.

The CDR3 sequence is 14 residues long. V lost 2 bases and J lost 0, with 7 bases in between. Germline loops: CDR1 MNHNS, CDR2 SASEGT. Data came from immunoSEQ multiplex PCR; TCRdb stores just in-frame clones and leaves some out. The sample contains under 45,000 clones, 81% of which appear only once. The sequencing sample was made of peripheral blood. V and J are TRBV6-1 and TRBJ1-2; no definite D call. This clonotype originated in a man in his 70s with COVID-19, enrolled during active disease. DNA of the CDR3: TGTGCCAGCAGTGAACAGTCGACTAACTATGGCTACACCTTC. Translated, it gives CASSEQSTNYGYTF.